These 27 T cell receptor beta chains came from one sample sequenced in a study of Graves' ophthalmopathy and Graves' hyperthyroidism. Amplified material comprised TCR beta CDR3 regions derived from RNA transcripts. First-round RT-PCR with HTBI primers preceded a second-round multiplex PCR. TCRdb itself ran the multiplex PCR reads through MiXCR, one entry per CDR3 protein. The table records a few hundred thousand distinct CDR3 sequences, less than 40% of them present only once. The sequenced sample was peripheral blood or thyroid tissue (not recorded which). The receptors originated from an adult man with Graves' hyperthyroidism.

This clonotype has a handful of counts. CDR3 protein: CASSLAYPRMGETQYF. CDR3 DNA: TGTGCCAGCAGCTTGGCCTATCCCAGGATGGGAGAGACCCAGTACTTC. The gene calls are TRBV5-8 and TRBJ2-5; D unresolved. V was shortened by 0 bases and J by 4 bases, with 16 bases between the two germline ends. This CDR3 is 16 amino acids long. CDR1 and CDR2 from the germline V gene are SGHTS and YDEGEE.

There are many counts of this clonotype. The DNA for the CDR3 is TGCGCCAGCAGTGGCGAATATCAGCCCCAGCATTTT. Protein product: CASSGEYQPQHF. The rearrangement uses TRBV10-2 and TRBJ1-5; D not resolved. Germline values: CDR1 WSHSY, CDR2 SAAADI. CDR3 length: 12 amino acids. Trimming took 4 bases from V and 5 from J, leaving 6 bases between them.

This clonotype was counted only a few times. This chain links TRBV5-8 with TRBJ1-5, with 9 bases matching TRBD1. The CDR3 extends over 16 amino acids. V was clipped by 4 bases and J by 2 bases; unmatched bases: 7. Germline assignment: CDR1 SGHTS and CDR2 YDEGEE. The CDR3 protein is CASSVMGQGGNQPQHF. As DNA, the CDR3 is TGTGCCAGCAGCGTTATGGGACAGGGTGGCAATCAGCCCCAGCATTTT.

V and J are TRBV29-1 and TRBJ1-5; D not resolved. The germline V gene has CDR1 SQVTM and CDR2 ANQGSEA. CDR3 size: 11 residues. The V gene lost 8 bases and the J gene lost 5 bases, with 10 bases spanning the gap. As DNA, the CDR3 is TGCAGCCCCAGGCCCGATCAGCCCCAGCATTTT. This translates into CSPRPDQPQHF.

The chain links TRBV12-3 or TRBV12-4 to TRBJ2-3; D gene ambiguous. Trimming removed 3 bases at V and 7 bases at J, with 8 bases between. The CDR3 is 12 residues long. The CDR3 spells CASSLVGNTQYF. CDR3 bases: TGTGCCAGCAGTTTGGTCGGAAATACGCAGTATTTT.

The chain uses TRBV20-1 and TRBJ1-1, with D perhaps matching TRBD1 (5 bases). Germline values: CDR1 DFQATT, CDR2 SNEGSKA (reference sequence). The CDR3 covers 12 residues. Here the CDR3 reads CNAGHLNTEAFF. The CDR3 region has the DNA TGCAATGCAGGACACCTGAACACTGAAGCTTTCTTT.

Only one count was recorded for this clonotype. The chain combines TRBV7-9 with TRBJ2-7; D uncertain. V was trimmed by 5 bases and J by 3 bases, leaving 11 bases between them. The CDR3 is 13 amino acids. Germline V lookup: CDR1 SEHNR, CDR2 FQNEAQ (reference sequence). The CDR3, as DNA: TGTGCCAGCAGCGCCGACGGGCACTACGAGCAGTACTTC. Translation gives CASSADGHYEQYF.

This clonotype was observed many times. CDR3 residues: CASSPRGTGEQYF. The CDR3 bases are TGCGCCAGCAGCCCCAGGGGAACGGGCGAGCAGTACTTC. The rearrangement uses TRBV5-1 and TRBJ2-7; possibly TRBD1 for D (6 bases). The V end lost 4 bases, the J end lost 6 bases, and 14 bases lay between the germline ends. The germline V gene encodes CDR1 SGHRS and CDR2 YFSETQ. The length of the CDR3 is 13 residues.

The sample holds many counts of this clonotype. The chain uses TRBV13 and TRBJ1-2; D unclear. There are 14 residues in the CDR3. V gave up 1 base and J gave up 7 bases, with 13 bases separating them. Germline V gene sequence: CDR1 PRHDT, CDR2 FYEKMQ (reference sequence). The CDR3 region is CASSLEGQTSGYTF. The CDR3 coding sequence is TGTGCCAGCAGCTTAGAAGGTCAAACAAGTGGCTACACCTTC.

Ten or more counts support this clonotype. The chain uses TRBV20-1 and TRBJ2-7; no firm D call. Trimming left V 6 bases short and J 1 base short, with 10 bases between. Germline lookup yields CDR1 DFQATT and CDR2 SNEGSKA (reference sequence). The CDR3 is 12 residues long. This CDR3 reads CSAKQRSYEQYF. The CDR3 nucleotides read TGCAGTGCAAAACAGAGATCCTACGAGCAGTACTTC.

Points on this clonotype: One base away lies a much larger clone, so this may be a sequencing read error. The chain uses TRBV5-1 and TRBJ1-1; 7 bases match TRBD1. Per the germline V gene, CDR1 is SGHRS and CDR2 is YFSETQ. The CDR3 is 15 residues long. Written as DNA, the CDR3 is TGTGCCAGCTACGAACGAGGGGGCGCGGGCACTGAAGCTTTCTTT. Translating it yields CASYERGGAGTEAFF.

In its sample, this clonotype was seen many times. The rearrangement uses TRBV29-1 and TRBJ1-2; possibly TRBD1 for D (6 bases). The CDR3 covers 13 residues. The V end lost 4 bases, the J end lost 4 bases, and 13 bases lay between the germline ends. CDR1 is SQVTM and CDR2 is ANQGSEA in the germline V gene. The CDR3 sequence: CSVGSGVGYGYTF. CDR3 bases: TGCAGCGTTGGCTCAGGGGTTGGCTATGGCTACACCTTC.

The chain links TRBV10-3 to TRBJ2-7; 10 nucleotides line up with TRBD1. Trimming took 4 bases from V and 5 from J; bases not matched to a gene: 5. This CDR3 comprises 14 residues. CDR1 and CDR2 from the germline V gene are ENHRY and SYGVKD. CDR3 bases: TGTGCCATCAGTGCTGCCGGGACAGGGGACGAGCAGTACTTC. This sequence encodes CAISAAGTGDEQYF.

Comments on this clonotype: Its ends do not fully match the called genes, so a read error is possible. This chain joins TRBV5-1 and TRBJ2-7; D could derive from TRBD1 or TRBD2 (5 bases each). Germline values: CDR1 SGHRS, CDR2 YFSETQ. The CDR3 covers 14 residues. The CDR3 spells CAGSFGQGAYEQYF. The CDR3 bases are TGCGCCGGCAGCTTTGGGCAGGGAGCTTACGAGCAGTACTTC.

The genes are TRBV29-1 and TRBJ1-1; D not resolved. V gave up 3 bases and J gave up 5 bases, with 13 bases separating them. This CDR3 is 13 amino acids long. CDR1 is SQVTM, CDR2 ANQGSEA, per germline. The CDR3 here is CSVEVPGGTEAFF. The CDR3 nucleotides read TGCAGCGTTGAGGTACCGGGAGGGACTGAAGCTTTCTTT.

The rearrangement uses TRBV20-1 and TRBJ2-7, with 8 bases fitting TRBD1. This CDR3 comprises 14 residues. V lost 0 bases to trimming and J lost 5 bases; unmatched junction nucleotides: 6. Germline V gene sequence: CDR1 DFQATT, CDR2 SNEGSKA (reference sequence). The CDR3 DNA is TGCAGTGCTAGAGATGGACAGGGATTTCACGAGCAGTACTTC. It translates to CSARDGQGFHEQYF.

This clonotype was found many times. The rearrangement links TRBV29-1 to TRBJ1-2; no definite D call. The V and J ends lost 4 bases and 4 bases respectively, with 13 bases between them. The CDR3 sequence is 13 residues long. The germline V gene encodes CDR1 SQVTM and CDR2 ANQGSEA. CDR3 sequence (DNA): TGCAGCGTTGTCCAATTAGTAGGCTATGGCTACACCTTC. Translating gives CSVVQLVGYGYTF.

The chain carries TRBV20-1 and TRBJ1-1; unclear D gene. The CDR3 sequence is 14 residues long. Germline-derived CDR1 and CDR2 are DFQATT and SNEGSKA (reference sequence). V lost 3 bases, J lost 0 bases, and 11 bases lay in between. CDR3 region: CSARMGRLNTEAFF. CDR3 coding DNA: TGCAGTGCTAGGATGGGCAGGTTGAACACTGAAGCTTTCTTT.

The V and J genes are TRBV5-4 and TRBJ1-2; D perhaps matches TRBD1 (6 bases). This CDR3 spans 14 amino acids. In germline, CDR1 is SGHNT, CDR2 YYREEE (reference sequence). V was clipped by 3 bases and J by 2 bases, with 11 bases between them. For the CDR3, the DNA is TGTGCCAGCAGCTACAGGGAGCTGAACTATGGCTACACCTTC. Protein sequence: CASSYRELNYGYTF.

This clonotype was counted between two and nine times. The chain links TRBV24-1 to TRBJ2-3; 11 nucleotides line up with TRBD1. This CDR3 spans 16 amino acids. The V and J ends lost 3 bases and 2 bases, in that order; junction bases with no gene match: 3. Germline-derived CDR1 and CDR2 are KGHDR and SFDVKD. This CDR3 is CATSDRTGGFTDTQYF. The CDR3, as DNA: TGTGCCACCAGTGATCGGACAGGGGGCTTCACAGATACGCAGTATTTT.

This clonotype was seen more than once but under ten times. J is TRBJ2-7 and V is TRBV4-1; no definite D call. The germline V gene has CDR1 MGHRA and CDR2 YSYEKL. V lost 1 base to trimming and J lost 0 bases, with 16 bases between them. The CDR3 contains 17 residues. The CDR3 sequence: CASSQVGRGSHSYEQYF. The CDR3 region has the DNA TGCGCCAGCAGCCAAGTCGGACGAGGTTCCCACTCCTACGAGCAGTACTTC.

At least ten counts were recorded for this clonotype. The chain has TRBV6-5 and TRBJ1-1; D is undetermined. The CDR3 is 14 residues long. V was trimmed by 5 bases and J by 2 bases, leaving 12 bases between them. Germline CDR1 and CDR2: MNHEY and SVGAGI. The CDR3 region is CASSEWPGNTEAFF. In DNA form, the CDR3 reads TGTGCCAGCAGTGAATGGCCGGGAAACACTGAAGCTTTCTTT.

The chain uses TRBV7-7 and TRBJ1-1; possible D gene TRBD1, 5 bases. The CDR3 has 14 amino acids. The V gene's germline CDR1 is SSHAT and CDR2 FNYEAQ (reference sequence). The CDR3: CAGSLTREDTEAFF. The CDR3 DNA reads TGTGCTGGCAGCTTAACCAGGGAGGACACTGAAGCTTTCTTT. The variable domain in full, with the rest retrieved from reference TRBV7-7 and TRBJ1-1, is GAGVSQSPRYKVTKRGQDVTLRCDPISSHATLYWYQQALGQGPEFLTYFNYEAQPDKSGLPSDRFSAERPEGSISTLTIQRTEQRDSAMYRCAGSLTREDTEAFFGQGTRLTVV.

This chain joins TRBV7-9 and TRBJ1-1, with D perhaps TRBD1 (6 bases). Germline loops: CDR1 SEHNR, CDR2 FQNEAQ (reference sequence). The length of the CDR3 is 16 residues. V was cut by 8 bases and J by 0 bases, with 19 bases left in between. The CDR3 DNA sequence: TGTGCCAGCTCACCAGCCCACAGGGTCATGAACACTGAAGCTTTCTTT. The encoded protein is CASSPAHRVMNTEAFF. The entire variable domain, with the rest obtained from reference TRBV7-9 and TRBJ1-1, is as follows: DTGVSQNPRHKITKRGQNVTFRCDPISEHNRLYWYRQTLGQGPEFLTYFQNEAQLEKSRLLSDRFSAERPKGSFSTLEIQRTEQGDSAMYLCASSPAHRVMNTEAFFGQGTRLTVV.

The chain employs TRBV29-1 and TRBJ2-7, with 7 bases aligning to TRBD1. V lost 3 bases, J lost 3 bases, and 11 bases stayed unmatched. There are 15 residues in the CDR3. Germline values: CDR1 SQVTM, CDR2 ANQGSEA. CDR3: CSVEVLDRADYEQYV. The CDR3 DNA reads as TGCAGCGTTGAGGTTCTAGACAGGGCAGACTACGAGCAGTACGTC.

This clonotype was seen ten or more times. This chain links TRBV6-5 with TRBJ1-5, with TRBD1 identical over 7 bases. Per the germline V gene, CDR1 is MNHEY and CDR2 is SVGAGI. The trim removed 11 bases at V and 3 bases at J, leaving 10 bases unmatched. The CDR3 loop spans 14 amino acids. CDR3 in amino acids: CAGATGTNNQPQHF. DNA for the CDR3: TGTGCCGGAGCGACAGGGACCAACAATCAGCCCCAGCATTTT.

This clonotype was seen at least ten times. The DNA of the CDR3 is TGCAGTGCTAGTTACGGACAGCAAGAGACCCAGTACTTC. Translation gives CSASYGQQETQYF. V usage is TRBV20-1 and J usage is TRBJ2-5; TRBD1 is a possible D gene (6 bases). Germline V gene lookup returns CDR1 DFQATT and CDR2 SNEGSKA (reference sequence). V was pared by 3 bases and J by 2 bases, with 10 bases between. The CDR3 length is 13 residues.